This TCR beta chain is drawn from a study of T cells after posttransplantation cyclophosphamide. The sample holds many counts of this clone. The CDR3 runs 18 residues. V lost 0 bases and J lost 7; bases outside the gene matches: 17. Germline V lookup: CDR1 SQVTM, CDR2 ANQGSEA. TCRdb keeps only in-frame clones here, not all; method: immunoSEQ multiplex PCR. The sample holds tens of thousands of clones, and no clone turns up only once. This clonotype was sampled from a man between 40 and 49 years old in good health, CMV-negative, and a related stem cell transplant donor. Specimen: PBMCs. The chain has TRBV29-1 and TRBJ2-7, with 11 bases lining up with TRBD2. CDR3 in amino acids: CSVEDLRIAGGGRREQYF. Here the CDR3 DNA reads TGCAGCGTTGAAGATCTTCGGATAGCGGGAGGGGGGAGGCGGGAGCAGTACTTC.